This TCR beta chain was recorded in a study of blood T cell repertoires in COVID-19. Study summary: Some COVID-19 samples were acute and others convalescent; all came from the United States, Italy and Spain. In each case, the material was cDNA or gDNA derived from T cells, B-cell-depleted T cells, or PBMCs.

Authors' data handling: Reference gene primer amplification yielded estimated nucleated cell counts. Profiled with immunoSEQ multiplex PCR; TCRdb holds only in-frame clones, not every one. The D gene and trimming were derived from the DNA, and the V and J assignments and clone size from that table. The table has 150,000 to 200,000 clones, approximately 80% seen once. Clinical histories supplied by participants themselves formed the basis of cohort assignment. Germline loops: CDR1 SGHTA, CDR2 FQGNSA. This CDR3 has 16 amino acids. J gave up 1 base and V 3 bases, and 5 bases lay outside the gene matches.

This chain connects TRBV7-2 to TRBJ2-3; TRBD1 agrees at 9 bases. The receptor's source is a man in his forties who had recovered from COVID-19. The specimen was PBMCs or T cells enriched from blood (not recorded which). In DNA form, the CDR3 reads TGTGCCAGCAGCTTCCGGGGACAGGGTCGCACAGATACGCAGTATTTT. Its protein product is CASSFRGQGRTDTQYF.